Listed below are T cell receptor beta chains from one sample, sequenced in a study of CD8 T cells in ankylosing spondylitis. Each CDR3 protein is one row after TCRdb ran MiXCR on the 5' RACE reads. The table has 150,000 to 200,000 distinct CDR3 sequences, approximately 20% seen once. The material sequenced was blood, either unsorted or a sorted T cell fraction (not recorded which). Receptors originate from a male donor with ankylosing spondylitis or in good health (not recorded which). Both conserved end residues are part of each CDR3. A D gene is named only where the DNA matches it firmly. Only part of the rows carry a size: once, few, many, or a class if the clone is expanded.

j_call clone_size v_call d_call cdr3_aa cdr3_nt
TRBJ1-5 many TRBV28 TRBD1 CASSLVAGGQPQHF TGTGCCAGCAGTTTAGTGGCAGGGGGTCAGCCCCAGCATTTT
TRBJ1-4 - TRBV11-1 - CASSFSDGKLFF TGTGCCAGCAGCTTCTCTGATGGAAAACTGTTTTTT
TRBJ1-4 many TRBV20-1 - CSARDAGGSLLGELFF TGCAGTGCTAGAGATGCCGGAGGCAGCCTTCTTGGGGAACTGTTTTTT
TRBJ2-7 many TRBV5-1 - CASSSPGRSSYEQYF TGCGCCAGCAGCTCCCCGGGACGGAGCTCCTACGAGCAGTACTTC
TRBJ2-3 few TRBV18 TRBD2 CASSPSSGSADTQYF TGTGCCAGCTCACCGTCTAGCGGGTCAGCAGATACGCAGTATTTT
TRBJ2-3 many TRBV20-1 TRBD2 CSATKREAADTQYF TGCAGTGCTACCAAGCGGGAGGCCGCAGATACGCAGTATTTT
TRBJ2-1 - TRBV20-1 TRBD1 CSARDRGQRSYNEQFF TGCAGTGCTAGAGATCGGGGACAGCGGAGCTACAATGAGCAGTTCTTC
TRBJ2-2 few TRBV5-6 - CASSIIDRPTGELFF TGTGCCAGCAGTATCATTGACAGGCCCACCGGGGAGCTGTTTTTT
TRBJ2-3 - TRBV20-1 - CSARFRDSPSLNTQYF TGCAGTGCTAGATTCCGGGACTCACCTTCCTTGAATACGCAGTATTTT
TRBJ2-3 - TRBV18 - CASSPGTVAGNTQYF TGTGCCAGCTCACCCGGGACTGTTGCGGGGAATACGCAGTATTTT
TRBJ2-1 many TRBV5-6 - CASSGVRGGYNEQFF TGTGCCAGCAGCGGGGTTCGGGGAGGATACAATGAGCAGTTCTTC
TRBJ2-7 few TRBV13 - CASSAPDRLSSYEQYF TGTGCCAGCAGCGCACCCGACAGACTAAGCTCCTACGAGCAGTACTTC
TRBJ2-2 - TRBV4-1 TRBD2 CASSQRLLAANTGELFF TGCGCCAGCAGCCAAAGGTTACTAGCGGCGAACACCGGGGAGCTGTTTTTT
TRBJ1-1 many TRBV19 - CASSILSSAYTEAFF TGTGCCAGTAGTATATTATCCTCAGCTTACACTGAAGCTTTCTTT
TRBJ2-1 few TRBV4-1 - CASSDLRYNEQFF TGCGCCAGCTCCGATCTGCGCTACAATGAGCAGTTCTTC
TRBJ2-3 few TRBV11-1 TRBD1 CASSLAGGDADTQYF TGTGCCAGCAGCTTAGCAGGGGGCGACGCGGATACGCAGTATTTT
TRBJ2-5 few TRBV5-1 - CASSLEGGIEETQYF TGCGCCAGCAGCTTGGAGGGGGGAATTGAAGAGACCCAGTACTTC
TRBJ2-7 many TRBV28 - CASSLGDGSLYEQYF TGTGCCAGCAGTTTAGGGGACGGATCCCTTTACGAGCAGTACTTC
TRBJ2-2 few TRBV9 - CASSVGSGELFF TGTGCCAGCAGCGTAGGTTCCGGGGAGCTGTTTTTT
TRBJ2-7 many TRBV20-1 - CSARDARRGEQYF TGCAGTGCTAGAGATGCAAGGCGTGGGGAGCAGTACTTC
TRBJ2-1 few TRBV5-1 TRBD2 CASSLSLAGDNEQFF TGCGCCAGCAGCTTGTCCCTAGCGGGAGACAATGAGCAGTTCTTC
TRBJ2-7 many TRBV20-1 TRBD2 CSARDLAGESYEQYF TGCAGTGCTAGAGATTTAGCGGGAGAGTCCTACGAGCAGTACTTC
TRBJ1-1 few TRBV5-1 - CASSLASLGNTEAFF TGCGCCAGCAGCTTGGCCTCGCTGGGGAACACTGAAGCTTTCTTT
TRBJ2-2 many TRBV6-1 - CASTPARNTGELFF TGTGCCAGCACTCCCGCGCGGAACACCGGGGAGCTGTTTTTT
TRBJ1-1 - TRBV29-1 TRBD1 CSVERLDRETEAFF TGCAGCGTTGAAAGATTGGACAGGGAAACTGAAGCTTTCTTT
TRBJ2-1 many TRBV5-1 TRBD2 CASSLVLAGGGNEQFF TGCGCCAGCAGCTTGGTACTAGCGGGAGGAGGTAATGAGCAGTTCTTC
TRBJ1-5 few TRBV28 - CASRTGGLGNQPQHF TGTGCCAGCCGCACCGGGGGGTTGGGCAATCAGCCCCAGCATTTT
TRBJ2-7 many TRBV12-3/TRBV12-4 TRBD2 CASSLIQGGVYEQYF TGTGCCAGCAGTTTAATTCAGGGAGGGGTCTACGAGCAGTACTTC
TRBJ1-2 many TRBV12-3/TRBV12-4 TRBD1 CASSLKGAYGYTF TGTGCCAGCAGTTTAAAGGGGGCCTATGGCTACACCTTC
TRBJ1-1 - TRBV2 TRBD1 CASRGQGSTEAFF TGTGCCAGCAGAGGACAGGGATCCACTGAAGCTTTCTTT
TRBJ2-3 - TRBV27 TRBD2 CASSHSSGIWTDTQYF TGTGCCAGCAGTCACTCCAGCGGGATATGGACAGATACGCAGTATTTT
TRBJ2-7 - TRBV5-1 - CASSLEAGLYERYF TGCGCCAGCAGCTTGGAGGCAGGGCTCTACGAGCGGTACTTC
TRBJ2-5 - TRBV20-1 TRBD2 CSARNGVQLAVRETQYF TGCAGTGCTAGAAATGGGGTTCAACTAGCGGTTCGAGAGACCCAGTACTTC
TRBJ1-2 many TRBV29-1 - CSGGPNGYTF TGCAGCGGGGGGCCGAATGGCTACACCTTC
TRBJ1-5 many TRBV27 TRBD1 CASSEGTGGYQPQHF TGTGCCAGCAGTGAGGGGACAGGGGGCTATCAGCCCCAGCATTTT